The 28 T cell receptor beta chains below were found in one sample sequenced in a study of blood T cell repertoires in COVID-19. Method: immunoSEQ multiplex PCR; TCRdb's copy keeps in-frame clones and lacks some. The table includes under 150,000 clones, approximately 88% detected once. The specimen was peripheral blood. Every receptor here comes from a man aged 50 to 60 with acute or convalescent COVID-19.

This chain joins TRBV11-3 and TRBJ2-3; D possibly corresponds to TRBD2 (5 bases). This CDR3 comprises 14 residues. From germline, CDR1 is SGHNT and CDR2 YENEEA. Trimming cost V 7 bases and J 2 bases, with 13 bases left between them. Here the CDR3 DNA reads TGTGCCAGCACCGCGGGCTCCGCCACAGATACGCAGTATTTT. Residues: CASTAGSATDTQYF.

This clone has more than one count but fewer than ten. This chain uses TRBV6-2 or TRBV6-3 with TRBJ2-5; tentatively, D is TRBD1 (6 bases). Looked up from germline, CDR1 is MNHEY and CDR2 is SVGEGT. V lost 5 bases, J lost 7 bases, and 14 bases lay in between. CDR3 size: 13 residues. This CDR3 is CASSAGAPGTQYF. As DNA, the CDR3 is TGTGCCAGCAGTGCAGGGGCGCCAGGGACCCAGTACTTC.

This CDR3 reads CASSYPGQNYEQYF. CDR3 sequence (DNA): TGCGCCAGCAGTTATCCGGGACAGAACTACGAGCAGTACTTC. The V and J genes are TRBV10-2 and TRBJ2-7; TRBD1 agrees at 7 bases. The CDR3 is 14 amino acids. The junction had 7 bases not matched to a gene; V was cut back by 5 bases and J by 3 bases. Germline CDR1 WSHSY, CDR2 SAAADI.

The V call is TRBV3-1 (or the pseudogene TRBV3-2), the J call TRBJ2-7, with 7 nucleotides matching TRBD2. V dropped 4 bases and J dropped 4; count of bases not matched to a gene: 7. CDR1 and CDR2 from the germline V gene are LGHDT and YNNKEL (reference sequence). The CDR3 loop spans 14 amino acids. DNA of the CDR3: TGTGCCAGCAGCCCTGCGGCGGGAGTATACGAGCAGTACTTC. Translating it yields CASSPAAGVYEQYF.

This sequence joins TRBV19 and TRBJ2-4; possible D gene TRBD2, 5 bases. Germline CDR1 is LNHDA and CDR2 is SQIVND (reference sequence). This CDR3 contains 16 residues. Trimming removed 0 bases at V and 1 base at J, with 10 bases between. The CDR3 sequence: CASSIEGGLAKNIQYF. CDR3 bases: TGTGCCAGTAGTATAGAAGGAGGTCTGGCCAAAAACATTCAGTACTTC.

This chain joins TRBV10-3 and TRBJ2-1; 11 nucleotides agree with TRBD2. The V gene's germline CDR1 is ENHRY and CDR2 SYGVKD. The CDR3 has 15 residues. The ends lost 6 bases at V and 9 bases at J; junction bases unmatched: 10. The CDR3 DNA sequence: TGTGCCATCAGGGAAACTAGCGGGAGTGGAATTGAGCAGTTCTTC. Translating it yields CAIRETSGSGIEQFF.

The chain carries TRBV24-1 and TRBJ2-3; 8 nucleotides line up with TRBD2. This CDR3 region has 15 residues. Germline-derived CDR1 and CDR2 are KGHDR and SFDVKD. With 0 bases clipped from V and 4 bases from J, the junction kept 2 bases outside the gene matches. This CDR3 is CATSDLPAGADTQYF. The CDR3 region has the DNA TGTGCCACCAGTGATTTGCCAGCGGGAGCAGATACGCAGTATTTT.

The chain joins TRBV2 to TRBJ2-1, with TRBD2 matching over 11 bases. V shed 6 bases, J shed 2 bases, and the junction held 6 bases outside the gene matches. Germline V gene data show CDR1 as SNHLY and CDR2 as FYNNEI. The CDR3 sequence is 16 residues long. The CDR3 sequence: CASRARGLAAYNEQFF. DNA of the CDR3: TGTGCCAGCAGAGCTCGGGGACTAGCGGCCTACAATGAGCAGTTCTTC.

The chain has TRBV5-8 and TRBJ1-4; 9 bases map to TRBD1. The germline gives CDR1 SGHTS, CDR2 YDEGEE. Trimming cost V 4 bases and J 7 bases; bases outside gene matches: 8. There are 15 residues in the CDR3. The DNA for the CDR3 is TGTGCCAGCAGCCGATCGACAGGGGGAGGTGAAAAACTGTTTTTT. Its protein product is CASSRSTGGGEKLFF.

This clone was seen a handful of times. V is TRBV19 and J is TRBJ1-5; D might be TRBD1 (6 bases). Deletions cut 5 bases from V and 7 bases from J, with 18 bases between. This CDR3 is 15 amino acids long. Germline CDR1 LNHDA, CDR2 SQIVND (reference sequence). This CDR3 reads CASSLHRDERQPQHF. In DNA form, the CDR3 reads TGTGCCAGTAGTCTTCACAGGGACGAACGACAGCCCCAGCATTTT.

V gene TRBV5-4 combines with J gene TRBJ1-3, with TRBD1 matching 7 bases. Germline assignment: CDR1 SGHNT and CDR2 YYREEE (reference sequence). CDR3 length equals 16 residues. V was pared by 4 bases and J by 1 base, with 8 bases of the junction left unmatched. The CDR3 loop is CASSMGQYLSGNTIYF. The CDR3 region has the DNA TGTGCCAGCAGCATGGGACAGTACTTATCTGGAAACACCATATATTTT.

V is TRBV19 and J is TRBJ2-3; TRBD1 is a possible D gene (5 bases). CDR3 length: 15 amino acids. Per germline, CDR1 LNHDA and CDR2 SQIVND (reference sequence). Trimming cost V 9 bases and J 0 bases, with 16 bases left between them. The CDR3 sequence: CASRQQAASTDTQYF. The CDR3 bases are TGTGCCAGCCGACAACAGGCCGCTAGCACAGATACGCAGTATTTT. The whole variable domain, remainder taken from reference TRBV19 and TRBJ2-3, is DGGITQSPKYLFRKEGQNVTLSCEQNLNHDAMYWYRQDPGQGLRLIYYSQIVNDFQKGDIAEGYSVSREKKESFPLTVTSAQKNPTAFYLCASRQQAASTDTQYFGPGTRLTVL.

The rearrangement links TRBV5-1 to TRBJ2-3; 11 positions match TRBD2. The J segment lost 2 bases and the V segment lost 0 bases, leaving 2 bases of the junction unmatched. The V gene's germline CDR1 is SGHRS and CDR2 YFSETQ. CDR3 size: 16 residues. In DNA form, the CDR3 reads TGCGCCAGCAGCTTGGGGACTAGCGGGCCCACAGATACGCAGTATTTT. As protein: CASSLGTSGPTDTQYF.

V gene TRBV7-2 combines with J gene TRBJ1-4; D is ambiguous. This CDR3 spans 19 amino acids. CDR1 SGHTA and CDR2 FQGNSA come from the germline V gene. V was shortened by 0 bases and J by 1 base, with 18 bases between the two germline ends. The DNA for the CDR3 is TGTGCCAGCAGCTTAGCGCTCGGGAACAGAGTCGGAACTAATGAAAAACTGTTTTTT. It is translated as CASSLALGNRVGTNEKLFF.

This chain connects TRBV5-1 to TRBJ1-1, with 10 nucleotides matching TRBD1. The CDR3 contains 14 residues. V trimming: 4 bases; J trimming: 9 bases; junction bases outside the gene matches: 9. CDR1 and CDR2 from the germline V gene are SGHRS and YFSETQ. CDR3 in amino acids: CASSHNRDRGKAFF. CDR3 coding DNA: TGCGCCAGCAGCCACAACCGGGACAGGGGAAAAGCTTTCTTT.

This clone was seen a few times. The chain recombines TRBV11-3 with TRBJ2-1, with 8 bases fitting TRBD2. The CDR3 covers 14 residues. Germline lookup yields CDR1 SGHNT and CDR2 YENEEA. V shed 7 bases, J shed 4 bases, and the junction held 6 bases outside the gene matches. The CDR3 is CASTSSGTYNEQFF. The CDR3 DNA follows: TGTGCCAGCACCAGTAGCGGGACTTACAATGAGCAGTTCTTC.

CDR3 nucleotide sequence: TGTGCCAGCAGCAAATTCCGGGACAGCGACTATGGCTACACCTTC. It specifies CASSKFRDSDYGYTF. The chain employs TRBV21-1 and TRBJ1-2; the DNA was not compared with TRBD1, the D call given in the table. TRBV21-1 has pseudogene status. The CDR3 is 15 residues long.

CDR3 nucleotide sequence: TGCGCCAGCAGCCAAGGGGGCGGGACAGGGGCTTCCGAGCAGTACTTC. This translates into CASSQGGGTGASEQYF. The genes are TRBV4-1 and TRBJ2-7; 10 nucleotides match TRBD1. Germline loops: CDR1 MGHRA, CDR2 YSYEKL. The CDR3 has 16 residues. The V segment lost 1 base and the J segment 6 bases; nucleotides outside the gene matches: 9.

The chain carries TRBV18 and TRBJ2-7, with D possibly matching TRBD2 (6 bases). Per germline, CDR1 KGHSH and CDR2 LQKENI. The CDR3 runs 16 residues. With 2 bases removed from V and 3 bases from J, the gap between germline ends came to 17 bases. Here the CDR3 reads CASSPVGYGRVYEQYF. Written as DNA, the CDR3 is TGTGCCAGCTCACCAGTCGGATACGGGAGAGTCTACGAGCAGTACTTC.

The chain carries TRBV6-2 or TRBV6-3 and TRBJ2-7, with 7 bases lining up with TRBD2. This CDR3 spans 16 amino acids. Germline V gives CDR1 MNHEY, CDR2 SVGEGT. Germline trimming cut 4 bases from V and 0 bases from J; bases unmatched to any gene: 9. Written as DNA, the CDR3 is TGTGCCAGCAGTTCAGATCGCGGGGGAAGCTCCTACGAGCAGTACTTC. Translating gives CASSSDRGGSSYEQYF.

The chain has TRBV5-1 and TRBJ2-1; D is unclear. The CDR3 has 14 amino acids. The germline V and J ends were trimmed by 0 bases and 2 bases, with 6 bases remaining between them. Germline V gives CDR1 SGHRS, CDR2 YFSETQ. The CDR3 sequence is CASSLGAAYNEQFF. CDR3 nucleotides: TGCGCCAGCAGCTTGGGGGCCGCCTACAATGAGCAGTTCTTC.

The V and J genes are TRBV3-1 (or the pseudogene TRBV3-2) and TRBJ1-4; a possible D gene is TRBD1 (6 bases). V shed 1 base and J shed 10 bases, with 7 bases lying between them. Germline-derived CDR1 and CDR2 are LGHDT and YNNKEL (reference sequence). The CDR3 totals 12 residues. Written as DNA, the CDR3 is TGTGCCAGCAGCCAAGGAGGGGGAAAACTGTTTTTT. Translation: CASSQGGGKLFF.

The chain employs TRBV4-3 and TRBJ2-2; D is unclear. Germline V gives CDR1 LGHNA, CDR2 YSLEER. This CDR3 comprises 14 residues. V shed 0 bases and J shed 4 bases, with 6 bases lying between them. The CDR3 nucleotides read TGCGCCAGCAGCCAAGATACCAGCACCGGGGAGCTGTTTTTT. Residues: CASSQDTSTGELFF.

J is TRBJ2-2 and V is TRBV7-2; 10 bases fit TRBD1. Germline-derived CDR1 and CDR2 are SGHTA and FQGNSA. This CDR3 has 15 amino acids. V shed 7 bases and J 5 bases; nucleotides not matched to a gene: 7. Here the CDR3 reads CASIRQGAVTGELFF. CDR3 nucleotides: TGTGCCAGCATCCGACAGGGGGCTGTTACCGGGGAGCTGTTTTTT.

The genes are TRBV7-2 and TRBJ1-6, with 10 nucleotides matching TRBD1. The germline V gene has CDR1 SGHTA and CDR2 FQGNSA. The CDR3 loop spans 15 amino acids. With V trimmed by 4 bases and J by 6 bases, 3 bases remained unmatched. CDR3 amino acids: CASSSDRGRNSPLHF. The CDR3 DNA reads as TGTGCCAGCAGCTCAGACAGGGGGCGTAATTCACCCCTCCACTTT.

This sequence joins TRBV27 and TRBJ2-1; a possible D gene is TRBD1 (5 bases). With 2 bases removed from V and 6 bases from J, the gap between germline ends came to 11 bases. CDR1 and CDR2 (germline): MNHEY, SMNVEV (reference sequence). This CDR3 is built from 14 residues. The CDR3 region is CASSLSPRANEQFF. CDR3 sequence (DNA): TGTGCCAGCAGTTTAAGCCCCAGGGCCAATGAGCAGTTCTTC.

This rearrangement joins TRBV27 to TRBJ1-2; 10 nucleotides align to TRBD1. The junction had 6 bases not matched to a gene; V was cut back by 3 bases and J by 2 bases. The germline CDR1 and CDR2 sequences are MNHEY and SMNVEV (reference sequence). The CDR3 covers 16 residues. The CDR3 DNA reads TGTGCCAGCAGTTTCCGAGGGACAGGGGCGAACTATGGCTACACCTTC. Protein: CASSFRGTGANYGYTF.

The chain links TRBV29-1 to TRBJ2-7; 8 bases align to TRBD1. CDR3 size: 13 residues. Per germline, CDR1 SQVTM and CDR2 ANQGSEA. J was trimmed by 0 bases and V by 5 bases; bases with no gene match: 3. CDR3 residues: CSVQDRASYEQYF. CDR3 DNA sequence: TGCAGCGTTCAGGACAGGGCCTCCTACGAGCAGTACTTC.